One sample yielded the 12 T cell receptor beta chains listed below, sequenced in a study of response to subunit inactivated influenza vaccine. TCRdb redid the calling of the RT-PCR reads with MiXCR, one entry per CDR3 protein. The sample shows 500,000 to 550,000 distinct CDR3 sequences, approximately 24% of them seen only once. These data were also filed under a second study, of T cells expressing NK-cell markers. That source reports: Template switching by 5'RACE with UMIs generated the TCR beta cDNA.

The material sequenced was CD4+ T cells sorted from PBMCs, taken approximately 13 days after vaccination. The receptors come from a man in his fifties who received an inactivated influenza vaccine.

A word on this clonotype: With a much larger clone just one base away, this may be a read error. The chain carries TRBV6-2 or TRBV6-3 and TRBJ1-1, with no clear D. The CDR3 is 15 residues long. Trimming removed 4 bases at V and 0 bases at J, with 12 bases between. Per germline, CDR1 MNHEY and CDR2 SVGEGT. CDR3 coding DNA: TGTGCCAGCAGTTTTGGACTCAACATGAACACTGAAGCTTTCTTT. Translation gives CASSFGLNMNTEAFF.

This clonotype has a count of ten or more. V is TRBV12-3 or TRBV12-4 and J is TRBJ2-3; D is uncertain. The CDR3 consists of 13 residues. The V end was cut by 2 bases, the J end by 5 bases, with 8 bases between. The CDR3 nucleotides read TGTGCCAGCAGTTTATCGACCGGAGATACGCAGTATTTT. This codes for CASSLSTGDTQYF.

V gene TRBV28 combines with J gene TRBJ2-3, with no clear D. CDR1 and CDR2 (germline): MDHEN, SYDVKM. With 6 bases removed from V and 5 bases from J, the gap between germline ends came to 9 bases. The CDR3 sequence is 12 residues long. The CDR3 region is CASSDPGDTQYF. The CDR3 DNA reads as TGTGCCAGCAGCGACCCGGGAGATACGCAGTATTTT.

This clonotype showed up just a few times. The chain joins TRBV5-1 to TRBJ2-2, with 7 bases identical to TRBD2. With 7 bases clipped from V and 2 bases from J, the junction kept 5 bases outside the gene matches. Looked up from germline, CDR1 is SGHRS and CDR2 is YFSETQ. This CDR3 comprises 14 residues. CDR3 in amino acids: CASGSSGNTGELFF. CDR3 DNA: TGCGCCAGCGGTTCTAGCGGTAACACCGGGGAGCTGTTTTTT. Complete variable domain (other parts from reference TRBV5-1 and TRBJ2-2): KAGVTQTPRYLIKTRGQQVTLSCSPISGHRSVSWYQQTPGQGLQFLFEYFSETQRNKGNFPGRFSGRQFSNSRSEMNVSTLELGDSALYLCASGSSGNTGELFFGEGSRLTVL.

Ten or more counts support this clonotype. The chain carries TRBV7-8 and TRBJ2-1; 13 nucleotides match TRBD2. The germline CDR1 and CDR2 sequences are SGHVS and FQNEAQ. The CDR3 is made up of 17 amino acids. The V and J ends lost 6 bases and 1 base, in that order; junction bases with no gene match: 6. CDR3 sequence (DNA): TGTGCCAGCAGTTGGACTAGCGGGAGTTTATCCTACAATGAGCAGTTCTTC. Protein product: CASSWTSGSLSYNEQFF. Drawing the rest from reference TRBV7-8 and TRBJ2-1, the complete variable domain is GAGVSQSPRYKVAKRGQDVALRCDPISGHVSLFWYQQALGQGPEFLTYFQNEAQLDKSGLPSDRFFAERPEGSVSTLKIQRTQQEDSAVYLCASSWTSGSLSYNEQFFGPGTRLTVL.

V gene TRBV12-3 or TRBV12-4 combines with J gene TRBJ1-1; D uncertain. CDR3 length equals 11 residues. Trimming took 1 base from V and 14 from J, leaving 11 bases between them. The CDR3 spells CASSLGGRGFF. DNA of the CDR3: TGTGCCAGCAGTTTAGGAGGGAGAGGCTTCTTT.

This chain links TRBV7-3 with TRBJ2-1, with D possibly being TRBD2 (5 bases). The CDR3 runs to 15 residues. The V and J ends lost 0 bases and 3 bases respectively, with 9 bases between them. The germline V gene encodes CDR1 SGHTA and CDR2 FQGTGA. The CDR3 sequence: CASSLTGAGYNEQFF. As DNA, the CDR3 is TGTGCCAGCAGCTTAACGGGAGCCGGCTACAATGAGCAGTTCTTC.

The rearrangement uses TRBV30 and TRBJ2-1; the match to TRBD2 covers 8 bases. Trimming cost V 8 bases and J 6 bases; bases outside gene matches: 6. Germline loops: CDR1 GTSNPN, CDR2 SVGIG (reference sequence). There are 12 residues in the CDR3. The CDR3 sequence is CAGRGGRNEQFF. The CDR3, as DNA: TGTGCCGGTCGGGGGGGACGCAATGAGCAGTTCTTC.

This clonotype was seen a handful of times. CDR3 sequence reads: CASSPRGSGLHTQYF. CDR3 nucleotide sequence: TGTGCCAGCAGCCCCCGTGGTAGCGGACTACATACGCAGTATTTT. The rearrangement links TRBV7-2 to TRBJ2-3; the D gene is possibly TRBD2 (6 bases). V lost 5 bases to trimming and J lost 7 bases, with 19 bases between them. The CDR3 contains 15 residues. Per germline, CDR1 SGHTA and CDR2 FQGNSA.

The chain uses TRBV7-2 and TRBJ2-3; tentatively, D is TRBD2 (6 bases). V was trimmed by 8 bases and J by 3 bases, leaving 12 bases between them. Germline-derived CDR1 and CDR2 are SGHTA and FQGNSA. The CDR3 runs to 13 residues. This CDR3 reads CASRSGVTDTQYF. Written as DNA, the CDR3 is TGTGCCAGCCGCTCGGGGGTAACAGATACGCAGTATTTT.

This clonotype turned up a few times. V is TRBV10-3 and J is TRBJ1-1, with TRBD1 matching 11 bases. Germline lookup yields CDR1 ENHRY and CDR2 SYGVKD. Trimming took 6 bases from V and 11 from J; bases not matched to a gene: 11. CDR3 length equals 14 residues. The CDR3 nucleotides read TGTGCCATCAGCCAAGGACAGGGGGCTGGATATGCTTTCTTT. Translated, it gives CAISQGQGAGYAFF.

This clonotype was counted a few times. The chain has TRBV18 and TRBJ2-2; 8 bases are a match to TRBD1. Germline V gene data show CDR1 as KGHSH and CDR2 as LQKENI. V gave up 2 bases and J gave up 6 bases; unmatched junction bases: 8. The CDR3 loop spans 16 amino acids. The CDR3 DNA sequence: TGTGCCAGCTCACCAGGACAGGGAGTAAGATCCGGGGAGCTGTTTTTT. Translating it yields CASSPGQGVRSGELFF.